Below are 30 T cell receptor beta chains sequenced from a single sample in a study of T-cell reconstitution after alpha-beta-depleted transplantation in children. A TCRbeta library incorporating unique molecular identifiers was prepared. MiXCR was run by TCRdb on the PCR reads, yielding one entry per CDR3 protein. The table records 150,000 to 200,000 distinct CDR3 sequences, approximately 6% of them present only once. Sequencing was performed on PBMCs, taken before TCRalphabeta/CD19-depleted stem cell transplant. These receptors were collected from a girl under three years old with combined immunodeficiency, due to receive a stem cell transplant.

The sample holds many counts of this clonotype. This sequence joins TRBV9 and TRBJ2-7; 7 nucleotides line up with TRBD1. The V gene's germline CDR1 is SGDLS and CDR2 YYNGEE. The CDR3 totals 17 residues. With V trimmed by 4 bases and J by 2 bases, 15 bases remained unmatched. In nucleotides, the CDR3 is TGTGCCAGCAGCCCTGGGACAGCTCTCCAAATTCCCTACGAGCAGTACTTC. Translating gives CASSPGTALQIPYEQYF.

This clonotype came up many times. This chain connects TRBV12-3 or TRBV12-4 to TRBJ1-5; TRBD1 aligns across 9 bases. V lost 6 bases, J lost 4 bases, and 4 bases stayed unmatched. This CDR3 has 14 amino acids. CDR3 sequence (DNA): TGTGCCAGCAGGGAACAGGGGGCAAATCAGCCCCAGCATTTT. Protein product: CASREQGANQPQHF.

This chain uses TRBV6-2 or TRBV6-3 with TRBJ2-7, with D hard to call. Germline CDR1 is MNHEY and CDR2 is SVGEGT. V was shortened by 7 bases and J by 2 bases, with 12 bases between the two germline ends. The CDR3 contains 13 residues. The CDR3 sequence is CASNKESPYEQYF. The CDR3 DNA sequence: TGTGCCAGCAATAAAGAAAGCCCCTACGAGCAGTACTTC.

This clonotype was seen many times. CDR3 nucleotides: TGTGCCAGCAGTTTGTGGAGGGCGGACTACGAGCAGTACTTC. Its translation: CASSLWRADYEQYF. J is TRBJ2-7 and V is TRBV28, with a tentative D call TRBD2 (6 bases). V lost 3 bases, J lost 3 bases, and 12 bases lay in between. Germline V lookup: CDR1 MDHEN, CDR2 SYDVKM. The CDR3 runs to 14 residues. Filled out from reference TRBV28 and TRBJ2-7, the complete variable domain reads DVKVTQSSRYLVKRTGEKVFLECVQDMDHENMFWYRQDPGLGLRLIYFSYDVKMKEKGDIPEGYSVSREKKERFSLILESASTNQTSMYLCASSLWRADYEQYFGPGTRLTVT.

This clonotype was counted at least ten times. The chain carries TRBV29-1 and TRBJ2-7; 11 nucleotides line up with TRBD1. The germline gives CDR1 SQVTM, CDR2 ANQGSEA. V lost 6 bases to trimming and J lost 6 bases; unmatched junction nucleotides: 7. This CDR3 is 13 amino acids long. CDR3 in amino acids: CSVAGTGGREQYF. CDR3 in DNA: TGCAGCGTCGCCGGGACAGGGGGACGCGAGCAGTACTTC.

This clonotype has at least ten counts. This chain links TRBV7-9 with TRBJ2-7; D is possibly TRBD2 (5 bases). The CDR3 extends over 12 amino acids. The germline V and J ends were trimmed by 5 bases and 1 base, with 6 bases remaining between them. Per germline, CDR1 SEHNR and CDR2 FQNEAQ (reference sequence). The CDR3 DNA sequence: TGTGCCAGCAGCACGGGGTCCTACGAGCAGTACTTC. This gives the protein CASSTGSYEQYF.

This clonotype was detected many times. This chain connects TRBV28 to TRBJ1-5; TRBD1 aligns across 7 bases. CDR1 is MDHEN, CDR2 SYDVKM, per germline. The CDR3 runs to 15 residues. The junction had 10 bases not matched to a gene; V was cut back by 4 bases and J by 7 bases. CDR3 coding DNA: TGTGCCAGCAGTTCTCCACAGGGGAGGGAACAGCCCCAGCATTTT. Encoded protein: CASSSPQGREQPQHF.

This clonotype has a count of ten or more. The V call is TRBV6-2 or TRBV6-3, the J call TRBJ2-1, with no clear D. Germline V gene sequence: CDR1 MNHEY, CDR2 SVGEGT. This CDR3 has 13 amino acids. V lost 5 bases to trimming and J lost 5 bases, with 10 bases between them. The CDR3 sequence is CASSSNYDNEQFF. CDR3 DNA: TGTGCCAGCAGTAGCAACTACGACAATGAGCAGTTCTTC.

This clonotype was observed at least ten times. The gene calls are TRBV27 and TRBJ1-4; the D gene is possibly TRBD1 (6 bases). Germline assignment: CDR1 MNHEY and CDR2 SMNVEV (reference sequence). V lost 6 bases, J lost 8 bases, and 16 bases lay in between. This CDR3 spans 14 amino acids. This CDR3 is CASSPDRRKEKLFF. The CDR3 DNA follows: TGTGCCAGCAGCCCCGACAGGAGGAAGGAAAAACTGTTTTTT.

V usage is TRBV18 and J usage is TRBJ2-7, with no clear D. From germline, CDR1 is KGHSH and CDR2 LQKENI. Trimming took off 5 bases at V and 3 bases at J, with 17 bases between the two ends. There are 15 residues in the CDR3. CDR3: CASSEDAEGLYEQYF. In nucleotides, the CDR3 is TGTGCCAGCTCAGAAGACGCAGAAGGCCTCTACGAGCAGTACTTC.

This clonotype has ten or more counts. The V gene is TRBV29-1, the J gene TRBJ2-7; D is undetermined. CDR1 is SQVTM, CDR2 ANQGSEA, per germline. This CDR3 has 12 amino acids. V was trimmed by 0 bases and J by 3 bases, leaving 6 bases between them. CDR3 amino acids: CSVEDLLYEQYF. DNA of the CDR3: TGCAGCGTTGAAGACCTACTCTACGAGCAGTACTTC.

This clonotype came up many times. The chain combines TRBV20-1 with TRBJ1-1, with 9 bases fitting TRBD1. In germline, CDR1 is DFQATT, CDR2 SNEGSKA (reference sequence). This CDR3 is 14 amino acids long. V was pared by 2 bases and J by 5 bases, with 6 bases of the junction left unmatched. CDR3 loop: CSARTGTGLTEAFF. The CDR3 DNA sequence: TGCAGTGCTAGAACCGGGACAGGGCTAACTGAAGCTTTCTTT.

At least ten counts were recorded for this clonotype. J is TRBJ2-2 and V is TRBV7-2; D unresolved. Deletions cut 1 base from V and 4 bases from J, with 10 bases between. This CDR3 is built from 15 residues. The germline CDR1 and CDR2 sequences are SGHTA and FQGNSA. In DNA form, the CDR3 reads TGTGCCAGCAGCTTAGACTCATCTTTCACCGGGGAGCTGTTTTTT. Translating gives CASSLDSSFTGELFF.

The gene calls are TRBV12-3 or TRBV12-4 and TRBJ1-1; D gene ambiguous. V lost 4 bases and J lost 0, with 12 bases in between. CDR3 length: 15 amino acids. Written as DNA, the CDR3 is TGTGCCAGCAGTTCGGGCGAACTAGTGAACACTGAAGCTTTCTTT. This gives the protein CASSSGELVNTEAFF.

This clonotype has ten or more counts. This sequence joins TRBV9 and TRBJ2-5; 7 bases agree with TRBD2. V trimming: 0 bases; J trimming: 4 bases; junction bases outside the gene matches: 6. Germline V gene lookup returns CDR1 SGDLS and CDR2 YYNGEE. The CDR3 is 15 amino acids. Here the CDR3 DNA reads TGTGCCAGCAGCGTAGACGACTCGGGGGGAGAGACCCAGTACTTC. Protein: CASSVDDSGGETQYF. The variable domain in full, completed from reference TRBV9 and TRBJ2-5, reads DSGVTQTPKHLITATGQRVTLRCSPRSGDLSVYWYQQSLDQGLQFLIQYYNGEERAKGNILERFSAQQFPDLHSELNLSSLELGDSALYFCASSVDDSGGETQYFGPGTRLLVL.

This clonotype occurred many times. The CDR3 loop reads CASSSTGFEQFF. DNA of the CDR3: TGTGCCAGCAGCTCTACAGGGTTTGAGCAGTTCTTC. This chain links TRBV7-2 with TRBJ2-1, with D perhaps matching TRBD1 (6 bases). The length of the CDR3 is 12 residues. Germline V CDR1 and CDR2: SGHTA, FQGNSA. With 4 bases removed from V and 9 bases from J, the gap between germline ends came to 10 bases.

This clonotype occurred many times. The chain joins TRBV2 to TRBJ2-1, with a weak D call TRBD2 (6 bases). Germline CDR1 SNHLY, CDR2 FYNNEI. The CDR3 sequence is 18 residues long. Trimming shortened V by 9 bases and J by 9 bases, and 33 bases separated the two germline ends. The CDR3 protein is CASGGGITSIQNLGEQFF. CDR3 sequence (DNA): TGTGCCAGTGGGGGTGGGATAACTAGCATACAGAATTTGGGTGAGCAGTTCTTC.

Ten or more counts support this clonotype. The chain employs TRBV27 and TRBJ2-7; D is possibly TRBD2 (6 bases). Germline V gives CDR1 MNHEY, CDR2 SMNVEV (reference sequence). Trimming stripped 3 bases from V and 0 bases from J, with 9 bases between. CDR3 length: 14 amino acids. The CDR3 is CASSFVGSSYEQYF. For the CDR3, the DNA is TGTGCCAGCAGTTTCGTCGGGAGCTCCTACGAGCAGTACTTC.

The chain combines TRBV6-2 or TRBV6-3 with TRBJ2-1; a possible D gene is TRBD2 (6 bases). Germline V gene lookup returns CDR1 MNHEY and CDR2 SVGEGT. V was clipped by 0 bases and J by 0 bases, with 15 bases between them. This CDR3 comprises 18 residues. The CDR3 spells CASSYSTRGVSSYNEQFF. DNA for the CDR3: TGTGCCAGCAGTTACTCGACCCGCGGGGTCAGCTCCTACAATGAGCAGTTCTTC.

CDR3 residues: CASGRGRYNEQFF. In DNA form, the CDR3 reads TGTGCCAGCGGACGTGGCAGGTACAATGAGCAGTTCTTC. This chain connects TRBV12-3 or TRBV12-4 to TRBJ2-1; D is undetermined. V was pared by 8 bases and J by 4 bases, with 12 bases between. The CDR3 loop spans 13 amino acids.

This clonotype was counted at least ten times. This sequence joins TRBV7-2 and TRBJ2-7, with TRBD2 matching over 12 bases. Germline-derived CDR1 and CDR2 are SGHTA and FQGNSA. With V trimmed by 1 base and J by 1 base, 5 bases remained unmatched. This CDR3 has 17 residues. Written as DNA, the CDR3 is TGTGCCAGCAGCTTAGTACTCCTAGCGGGGGGGTCCTACGAGCAGTACTTC. It is translated as CASSLVLLAGGSYEQYF.

This clonotype has a count of ten or more. The rearrangement uses TRBV21-1 and TRBJ1-2. TRBV21-1 is annotated as a pseudogene. The CDR3 length is 11 residues. CDR3: CALRHLYGYTF. The CDR3 coding sequence is TGTGCCCTACGACACCTCTATGGCTACACCTTC.

This clonotype appeared many times. This rearrangement joins TRBV12-3 or TRBV12-4 to TRBJ2-5; no definite D call. Between the trimmed V and J ends, which lost 4 bases and 3 bases, there was a span of 15 bases. The CDR3 loop spans 15 amino acids. The CDR3 region is CASSSSPGWEETQYF. As DNA, the CDR3 is TGTGCCAGCAGTTCCTCCCCCGGGTGGGAAGAGACCCAGTACTTC.

The table lists this clonotype with a few counts. The chain joins TRBV30 to TRBJ2-5; D may correspond to TRBD1 or TRBD2 (5 bases each). The CDR3 totals 13 residues. Trimming removed 1 base from V and 4 bases from J, with 10 bases in between. Germline lookup yields CDR1 GTSNPN and CDR2 SVGIG (reference sequence). CDR3 bases: TGTGCCTGGAGTGGGGGGTTTGCAGAGACCCAGTACTTC. Its translation: CAWSGGFAETQYF.

This clonotype has at least ten counts. The J gene is TRBJ2-1, the V gene TRBV3-1; D not certain. This CDR3 is built from 12 residues. Trimming shortened V by 3 bases and J by 5 bases, and 5 bases separated the two germline ends. Germline CDR1 and CDR2: LGHDT and YNNKEL (reference sequence). The chain's CDR3 is CASSHLNNEQFF. The CDR3 coding sequence is TGTGCCAGCAGCCATCTCAACAATGAGCAGTTCTTC.

This clonotype was observed many times. CDR3 sequence (DNA): TGTGCCAGCAGTTTAAGGGGGAGGACCACAGATACGCAGTATTTT. Translation gives CASSLRGRTTDTQYF. This rearrangement joins TRBV27 to TRBJ2-3; D possibly uses TRBD1 or TRBD2 (6 bases each). The germline CDR1 and CDR2 sequences are MNHEY and SMNVEV (reference sequence). The V end was cut by 2 bases, the J end by 2 bases, with 11 bases between. The CDR3 runs to 15 residues.

This clonotype occurred many times. V and J are TRBV18 and TRBJ2-7; D remains ambiguous. This CDR3 comprises 12 residues. Germline values: CDR1 KGHSH, CDR2 LQKENI. V lost 3 bases and J 1 base, leaving 4 bases between the germline ends. This CDR3 is CASSPVSYEQYF. DNA for the CDR3: TGTGCCAGCTCACCTGTTTCCTACGAGCAGTACTTC.

This clonotype was seen at least ten times. J is TRBJ2-5 and V is TRBV7-9; no reliable D call. In germline, CDR1 is SEHNR, CDR2 FQNEAQ (reference sequence). The CDR3 has 14 amino acids. Trimming shortened V by 5 bases and J by 4 bases, and 14 bases separated the two germline ends. The DNA of the CDR3 is TGTGCCAGCAGCGGATTTTTGTCGGGAGAGACCCAGTACTTC. This gives the protein CASSGFLSGETQYF.

This clonotype appeared a few times. The CDR3 nucleotides read TGTGCCAGCAGCTCACCGGAGGCAGGGGTGAACACTGAAGCTTTCTTT. As protein: CASSSPEAGVNTEAFF. This chain links TRBV7-9 with TRBJ1-1; a possible D gene is TRBD1 (6 bases). Trimming removed 4 bases from V and 0 bases from J, with 15 bases in between. The CDR3 runs to 16 residues. In germline, CDR1 is SEHNR, CDR2 FQNEAQ (reference sequence).

CDR3 sequence (DNA): TGTGCCACCAGTGACCCGGGTTACACTGAAGCTTTCTTT. Translation: CATSDPGYTEAFF. The J gene is TRBJ1-1, the V gene TRBV24-1, with D hard to call. Germline V gene sequence: CDR1 KGHDR, CDR2 SFDVKD. The CDR3 is 13 residues long. The V gene lost 4 bases and the J gene lost 3 bases, with 8 bases spanning the gap.